The 28 T cell receptor beta chains presented below share a single source sample, sequenced in a study of CD8 T cells in ankylosing spondylitis. MiXCR, applied by TCRdb to the 5' RACE reads, yields one record per CDR3 protein. Of a few hundred thousand distinct CDR3 sequences in the sample, over 15% are singletons; the top ten hold around 8%. The sequencing input was blood, either unsorted or a sorted T cell fraction (not recorded which). The source is a male donor with ankylosing spondylitis or in good health (not recorded which).

Ten or more counts support this clonotype. V and J are TRBV15 and TRBJ2-3; D not resolved. CDR3 length equals 14 residues. Per the germline V gene, CDR1 is LNHNV and CDR2 is YYDKDF (reference sequence). Trimming took 0 bases from V and 1 from J, leaving 5 bases between them. CDR3 sequence reads: CATSRDRGTDTQYF. CDR3 coding DNA: TGTGCCACCAGCAGAGACAGAGGCACAGATACGCAGTATTTT.

In this sample, this clonotype turned up a few times. The chain uses TRBV20-1 and TRBJ1-2, with 7 bases lining up with TRBD1. The CDR3 covers 13 residues. V dropped 5 bases and J dropped 4; count of bases not matched to a gene: 7. Germline CDR1 is DFQATT and CDR2 is SNEGSKA (reference sequence). This chain's CDR3 is CSAPTTGAYGYTF. The CDR3 DNA reads TGCAGTGCTCCAACTACAGGGGCCTATGGCTACACCTTC.

V and J are TRBV4-2 and TRBJ2-5, with 11 nucleotides matching TRBD2. Germline-derived CDR1 and CDR2 are LGHNA and YNFKEQ. The CDR3 runs 19 residues. The junction had 14 bases not matched to a gene; V was cut back by 0 bases and J by 5 bases. The CDR3 nucleotides are TGTGCCAGCAGCCAAGAAATTCGGGTAGCGGGGGGGTGGAAGGAGACCCAGTACTTC. Protein sequence: CASSQEIRVAGGWKETQYF.

This clonotype was observed a few times. This chain links TRBV20-1 with TRBJ2-1; 12 bases are a match to TRBD1. The germline V gene has CDR1 DFQATT and CDR2 SNEGSKA (reference sequence). CDR3 length: 13 residues. V was pared by 5 bases and J by 16 bases, with 12 bases of the junction left unmatched. The CDR3 DNA sequence: TGCAGTGCTCGTACCCCCTCCGGGACAGGGGGCTTCTTC. This gives the protein CSARTPSGTGGFF.

The sample holds many counts of this clonotype. The chain uses TRBV20-1 and TRBJ2-3; unclear D gene. The germline CDR1 and CDR2 sequences are DFQATT and SNEGSKA (reference sequence). V was shortened by 3 bases and J by 0 bases, with 7 bases between the two germline ends. This CDR3 region has 13 residues. The chain's CDR3 is CSASLVSTDTQYF. The CDR3 DNA is TGCAGTGCTAGTCTCGTGAGCACAGATACGCAGTATTTT.

This clonotype was detected ten times or more. The chain couples TRBV5-1 to TRBJ1-2; 8 bases are shared with TRBD1. CDR3 length: 13 amino acids. Germline assignment: CDR1 SGHRS and CDR2 YFSETQ. V shed 3 bases and J 4 bases; nucleotides not matched to a gene: 2. The chain's CDR3 is CASSSGGGYGYTF. The CDR3 DNA reads TGCGCCAGCAGCTCAGGGGGCGGCTATGGCTACACCTTC.

The chain uses TRBV10-3 and TRBJ2-7; TRBD2 aligns across 16 bases. CDR1 is ENHRY, CDR2 SYGVKD, per germline. The CDR3 length is 16 residues. The CDR3 DNA is TGTGCCACCAGTGACGGGACTAGCGGGAGGGCATACGAGCAGTACGTC. Translation gives CATSDGTSGRAYEQYV.

This clonotype was counted only a few times. The genes are TRBV18 and TRBJ2-3; 15 bases are shared with TRBD2. The V and J ends lost 6 bases and 3 bases, in that order; junction bases with no gene match: 7. The CDR3 runs 17 residues. In germline, CDR1 is KGHSH, CDR2 LQKENI. This chain's CDR3 is CASSPRGLAGGTDTQYF. In nucleotides, the CDR3 is TGTGCCAGCTCCCCCCGGGGACTAGCGGGAGGAACAGATACGCAGTATTTT.

The gene calls are TRBV6-2 or TRBV6-3 and TRBJ2-3; tentatively, D is TRBD1 or TRBD2 (5 bases each). V was shortened by 5 bases and J by 9 bases, with 12 bases between the two germline ends. CDR1 and CDR2 (germline): MNHEY, SVGEGT. The CDR3 consists of 12 residues. CDR3 sequence (DNA): TGTGCCAGCAGTGCCGGGACCCCCACGCAGTATTTT. Translating gives CASSAGTPTQYF.

The V call is TRBV5-1, the J call TRBJ2-5; 10 bases fit TRBD2. The CDR3 is made up of 15 amino acids. Looked up from germline, CDR1 is SGHRS and CDR2 is YFSETQ. V lost 0 bases to trimming and J lost 4 bases; unmatched junction nucleotides: 3. CDR3 sequence reads: CASSLETSGRETQYF. CDR3 sequence (DNA): TGCGCCAGCAGCTTGGAGACTAGCGGGCGAGAGACCCAGTACTTC.

This chain joins TRBV28 and TRBJ2-7; D possibly corresponds to TRBD2 (6 bases). Trimming removed 5 bases at V and 4 bases at J, with 18 bases between. The germline V gene has CDR1 MDHEN and CDR2 SYDVKM. This CDR3 comprises 15 residues. The CDR3 loop reads CASSAPGLPRYEQYV. In nucleotides, the CDR3 is TGTGCCAGCAGTGCACCGGGACTCCCTAGGTACGAGCAGTACGTC.

This clonotype turned up a few times. V gene TRBV9 combines with J gene TRBJ2-5; TRBD1 might be the D (5 bases). The CDR3 covers 13 residues. CDR1 and CDR2 (germline): SGDLS, YYNGEE. Deletions cut 0 bases from V and 5 bases from J, with 8 bases between. CDR3 in amino acids: CASSVGGWETQYF. CDR3 nucleotides: TGTGCCAGCAGCGTAGGGGGCTGGGAGACCCAGTACTTC.

This clonotype showed up just a few times. The chain uses TRBV5-1 and TRBJ2-5; 8 bases are a match to TRBD2. Germline loops: CDR1 SGHRS, CDR2 YFSETQ. This CDR3 contains 16 residues. Germline trimming cut 0 bases from V and 2 bases from J; bases unmatched to any gene: 6. The CDR3 protein is CASSLGASGSQETQYF. The CDR3 DNA is TGCGCCAGCAGCTTGGGGGCTAGCGGGTCACAAGAGACCCAGTACTTC.

V usage is TRBV18 and J usage is TRBJ1-4; D gene unclear. The CDR3 sequence is 15 residues long. Trimming stripped 2 bases from V and 8 bases from J, with 15 bases between. Germline V gene lookup returns CDR1 KGHSH and CDR2 LQKENI. The CDR3 loop reads CASSPTVAGREKLFF. Written as DNA, the CDR3 is TGTGCCAGCTCACCAACTGTGGCCGGTAGGGAAAAACTGTTTTTT.

This clonotype came up many times. This chain's CDR3 is CASIGQANTEAFF. In DNA form, the CDR3 reads TGTGCCAGCATCGGACAGGCGAACACTGAAGCTTTCTTT. The chain joins TRBV7-2 to TRBJ1-1; 7 nucleotides match TRBD1. Germline CDR1 and CDR2: SGHTA and FQGNSA. After removal of 7 bases from V and 1 base from J, the junction contained 3 bases not matched to a gene. The CDR3 is made up of 13 amino acids.

This rearrangement joins TRBV11-2 to TRBJ1-4, with D perhaps TRBD1 (5 bases). With 1 base removed from V and 3 bases from J, the gap between germline ends came to 12 bases. Looked up from germline, CDR1 is SGHAT and CDR2 is FQNNGV. The CDR3 runs to 16 residues. The CDR3 sequence: CASSLAQGRANEKLFF. The CDR3 nucleotides are TGTGCCAGCAGCTTAGCGCAGGGTCGAGCTAATGAAAAACTGTTTTTT.

The chain joins TRBV4-2 to TRBJ1-3; D gene ambiguous. The length of the CDR3 is 16 residues. Germline CDR1 reads LGHNA; CDR2 reads YNFKEQ. V shed 1 base and J shed 0 bases, with 10 bases lying between them. CDR3 in amino acids: CASSQGAVSSGNTIYF. In DNA, the CDR3 is TGTGCCAGCAGCCAAGGGGCCGTGAGCTCTGGAAACACCATATATTTT.

This clonotype was detected only a few times. The V gene is TRBV20-1, the J gene TRBJ1-2; 7 nucleotides align to TRBD1. The germline V gene has CDR1 DFQATT and CDR2 SNEGSKA (reference sequence). Trimming at V came to 2 bases and at J to 4 bases, leaving 4 bases not matched to a gene. The CDR3 runs 13 residues. CDR3 loop: CSARQTGFYGYTF. DNA of the CDR3: TGCAGTGCTAGACAGACAGGGTTCTATGGCTACACCTTC.

As regards this clonotype: The junction does not match germline at one end; this may be a read error. The genes are TRBV2 and TRBJ2-5; D could derive from TRBD1 or TRBD2 (6 bases each). Per germline, CDR1 SNHLY and CDR2 FYNNEI. The CDR3 runs to 18 residues. In DNA form, the CDR3 reads TGTGCCATCAGTTTTCGCGACAGCCTCGAACCAAGAAGGGGGGCCCAGTACTTC. Its protein product is CAISFRDSLEPRRGAQYF.

This chain joins TRBV2 and TRBJ2-5, with D possibly matching TRBD2 (7 bases). Germline loops: CDR1 SNHLY, CDR2 FYNNEI. The length of the CDR3 is 18 residues. V gave up 4 bases and J gave up 2 bases, with 23 bases separating them. The CDR3 protein is CASSVRASGGGPQETQYF. CDR3 bases: TGTGCCAGCAGTGTACGAGCCTCTGGCGGGGGCCCACAAGAGACCCAGTACTTC.

The chain's CDR3 is CSARAVAGGLTDTQYF. In DNA, the CDR3 is TGCAGTGCTAGAGCGGTGGCGGGGGGTCTCACAGATACGCAGTATTTT. The V call is TRBV20-1, the J call TRBJ2-3, with 8 nucleotides matching TRBD2. This CDR3 spans 16 amino acids. Germline CDR1 and CDR2: DFQATT and SNEGSKA (reference sequence). Trimming cost V 1 base and J 2 bases; bases outside gene matches: 8.

The V and J genes are TRBV20-1 and TRBJ1-2; a possible D gene is TRBD1 (5 bases). The CDR3 is 11 residues long. V lost 3 bases to trimming and J lost 8 bases, with 10 bases between them. From germline, CDR1 is DFQATT and CDR2 SNEGSKA (reference sequence). CDR3 in amino acids: CSASGGDGYTF. The DNA of the CDR3 is TGCAGTGCTAGTGGAGGGGACGGCTACACCTTC.

V and J are TRBV28 and TRBJ1-5; a possible D gene is TRBD1 (6 bases). V shed 5 bases and J shed 6 bases, with 17 bases lying between them. From germline, CDR1 is MDHEN and CDR2 SYDVKM. The CDR3 length is 15 residues. CDR3 sequence (DNA): TGTGCCAGCAGTCGGATCACAGGGAGAGGTCAGCCCCAGCATTTT. This gives the protein CASSRITGRGQPQHF. The entire variable domain, with the rest obtained from reference TRBV28 and TRBJ1-5, is as follows: DVKVTQSSRYLVKRTGEKVFLECVQDMDHENMFWYRQDPGLGLRLIYFSYDVKMKEKGDIPEGYSVSREKKERFSLILESASTNQTSMYLCASSRITGRGQPQHFGDGTRLSIL.

The sample holds a few counts of this clonotype. The rearrangement uses TRBV20-1 and TRBJ2-1; maybe TRBD2 (6 bases). This CDR3 is built from 13 residues. Trimming took off 1 base at V and 9 bases at J, with 13 bases between the two ends. Germline CDR1 is DFQATT and CDR2 is SNEGSKA (reference sequence). The CDR3 DNA reads as TGCAGTGCTAGAGCGGAGGTTAGCGGTGAGCAGTTCTTC. Its translation is CSARAEVSGEQFF.

The J gene is TRBJ2-2, the V gene TRBV20-1; D perhaps matches TRBD2 (6 bases). This CDR3 comprises 17 residues. V shed 3 bases and J shed 0 bases, with 17 bases lying between them. The V gene's germline CDR1 is DFQATT and CDR2 SNEGSKA (reference sequence). The CDR3 DNA reads as TGCAGTGCTAGGGGCTTAATTAGCGGATCGAACACCGGGGAGCTGTTTTTT. It is translated as CSARGLISGSNTGELFF.

The chain couples TRBV20-1 to TRBJ1-2; D gene ambiguous. Trimming stripped 5 bases from V and 0 bases from J, with 13 bases between. The CDR3 is 14 residues long. CDR1 is DFQATT and CDR2 is SNEGSKA in the germline V gene (reference sequence). The CDR3, as DNA: TGCAGTGCTGACGGACGCGGGTCTAACTATGGCTACACCTTC. This codes for CSADGRGSNYGYTF.

This clonotype was seen a few times. V usage is TRBV6-1 and J usage is TRBJ2-2; D gene ambiguous. The V gene's germline CDR1 is MNHNS and CDR2 SASEGT. This CDR3 is built from 12 residues. The CDR3 region is CVVRQNTGELFF. Written as DNA, the CDR3 is TGTGTCGTCCGACAGAACACCGGGGAGCTGTTTTTT.

The chain couples TRBV12-3 or TRBV12-4 to TRBJ2-3, with 8 nucleotides matching TRBD2. The CDR3 totals 18 residues. Losses at the gene ends were 3 bases for V and 5 bases for J; bases not matched to a gene: 16. The DNA of the CDR3 is TGTGCCAGCAGTTTTTCTGCGGGAGGAGCAAGTCGGGTAGATACGCAGTATTTT. Translation gives CASSFSAGGASRVDTQYF.